The rows below give T cell receptor beta chains drawn from one sample of a study of cytomegalovirus exposure and HLA in healthy donors. Sequencing was performed with immunoSEQ multiplex PCR; in TCRdb, only in-frame clones are kept and a portion is missing. The sample carries over 200,000 clones, approximately 82% recorded once. The sequenced material came from PBMCs. These receptors all come from a woman in her thirties or forties in good health and CMV-seronegative. Each CDR3 is given with its conserved first and last residue. The D gene is left open where the match is weak. Only part of the rows carry a size: once, few, many, or a class if the clone is expanded.

j_call d_call v_call clone_size cdr3_nt cdr3_aa
TRBJ1-5 NA TRBV6-1 NA TGTGCCAGCAGTTTGGGGGCGAATCAGCCCCAGCATTTT CASSLGANQPQHF
TRBJ1-1 TRBD1 TRBV28 NA TGTGCCAGCAGTCGGGGGACAGGGACTGAAGCTTTCTTT CASSRGTGTEAFF
TRBJ2-1 NA TRBV5-6 NA TGTGCCAGCAGCTCCCCAACAGGGCCAATCTACAATGAGCAGTTCTTC CASSSPTGPIYNEQFF
TRBJ2-7 NA TRBV6-1 NA TGTGCCAGCAGTGAAGGAGAAGGGGCGCCGACCTACGAGCAGTACTTC CASSEGEGAPTYEQYF
TRBJ2-7 NA TRBV6-1 NA TGTGCCAGCAGTGAAATTTTTGGGGGGACCCACGAGCAGTACTTC CASSEIFGGTHEQYF
TRBJ2-5 NA TRBV5-1 NA TGCGCCAGCACTTTATTTGGGGATGGGAGACAAGAGACCCAGTACTTC CASTLFGDGRQETQYF
TRBJ1-2 NA TRBV9 once TGTGCCAGCAGCTCAGGGGCCGGCTACACCTTC CASSSGAGYTF
TRBJ1-1 NA TRBV7-9 NA TGTGCCAGCAGCGTCGGGACAATTGAGAACACTGAAGCTTTCTTT CASSVGTIENTEAFF
TRBJ1-1 NA TRBV25-1 NA TGTGCCAGCAGTGAATTGGTAGGGCGGGGATACACTGAAGCTTTCTTT CASSELVGRGYTEAFF
TRBJ1-1 NA TRBV5-6 NA TGTGCCAGCAGCTTGGGGGCTCAAGCTTTCTTT CASSLGAQAFF
TRBJ1-3 NA TRBV14 NA TGTGCCAGCAGCCAAAGGGGAGGGTCTGGAAACACCATATATTTT CASSQRGGSGNTIYF
TRBJ1-4 TRBD1 TRBV7-9 NA TGTGCCAGCAGCTCCCCCGGGGCAGGGGGAGGCGAAAAACTGTTTTTT CASSSPGAGGGEKLFF
TRBJ2-3 TRBD2 TRBV7-3 NA TGTGCCAGCAGCTTAACCGGGACTACCGCAGATACGCAGTATTTT CASSLTGTTADTQYF
TRBJ2-7 NA TRBV5-1 few TGCGCCAGCAGCTTGGAAGCAGGAACCTACGAGCAGTACTTC CASSLEAGTYEQYF
TRBJ2-1 TRBD2 TRBV30 once TGTGCCTGGAGTGTACTAGCGGGGGGTAAGGATGAGCAGTTCTTC CAWSVLAGGKDEQFF
TRBJ1-6 NA TRBV5-1 NA TGCGCCAGCAGCTTGGAGGCAGCGGGTTCACCCCTCCACTTT CASSLEAAGSPLHF
TRBJ1-1 TRBD1 TRBV7-9 NA TGTGCCAGCAGCGGACACAGGGGGAAGGACACTGAAGCTTTCTTT CASSGHRGKDTEAFF
TRBJ2-7 NA TRBV13 NA TGTGCCAGCAGCTCCTCCTTAATCCCGTACGAGCAGTACTTC CASSSSLIPYEQYF
TRBJ2-2 TRBD1 TRBV6-5 once TGTGCCAGCAGTACCTGGACAGGGAACACCGGGGAGCTGTTTTTT CASSTWTGNTGELFF